What follows are 21 T cell receptor beta chains derived from one specimen sequenced in a study of T-cell reconstitution after alpha-beta-depleted transplantation in children. Unique molecular identifiers were incorporated during preparation of the TCRbeta library. TCRdb itself ran the PCR reads through MiXCR, one entry per CDR3 protein. The sample includes some 830,000 distinct CDR3 sequences, about 15% of them seen just once. The specimen was PBMCs, mostly from graft donor cells, collected 360 days after TCRalphabeta/CD19-depleted stem cell transplant. These receptors came from a male patient younger than 18 who had a stem cell transplant for acute lymphoblastic leukemia, so the T cells may come from the graft donor.

This clonotype was seen only a few times. V usage is TRBV4-1 and J usage is TRBJ2-7, with 7 nucleotides matching TRBD1. The CDR3 extends over 13 amino acids. J lost 5 bases, V lost 6 bases, and 7 bases had no gene match. Per the germline V gene, CDR1 is MGHRA and CDR2 is YSYEKL. CDR3 residues: CASSRQGSDEQYF. The CDR3 coding sequence is TGCGCCAGCAGTAGACAGGGTAGTGACGAGCAGTACTTC.

This clonotype has only a few counts. The V gene is TRBV7-9, the J gene TRBJ1-3; perhaps TRBD1 as D (6 bases). Per the germline V gene, CDR1 is SEHNR and CDR2 is FQNEAQ (reference sequence). Trimming removed 5 bases from V and 6 bases from J, with 17 bases in between. This CDR3 contains 15 residues. The CDR3 loop is CASSEQGLVPNTIYF. CDR3 bases: TGTGCCAGCAGCGAACAGGGTTTGGTACCAAACACCATATATTTT.

V gene TRBV5-1 combines with J gene TRBJ2-7, with 7 bases identical to TRBD2. Germline loops: CDR1 SGHRS, CDR2 YFSETQ. The CDR3 totals 17 residues. The V gene end was trimmed by 5 bases and the J gene end by 5 bases; junction bases not matched to a gene: 19. The CDR3 reads CASSYPEGGRAVHEQYF. The CDR3 DNA reads TGCGCCAGCAGTTATCCCGAGGGAGGGAGGGCCGTCCACGAGCAGTACTTC.

The chain carries TRBV12-3 or TRBV12-4 and TRBJ1-4; perhaps TRBD1 as D (5 bases). This CDR3 region has 15 residues. Trimming removed 2 bases at V and 8 bases at J, with 15 bases between. Here the CDR3 DNA reads TGTGCCAGCAGTTTACCCCGGGGCGGGGGGGAAAAACTGTTTTTT. It specifies CASSLPRGGGEKLFF.

This clonotype has just a few counts. This chain links TRBV10-3 with TRBJ2-7, with TRBD1 identical over 10 bases. V trimming: 8 bases; J trimming: 4 bases; junction bases outside the gene matches: 8. From germline, CDR1 is ENHRY and CDR2 SYGVKD. The CDR3 contains 14 residues. The CDR3 spells CAIRLTGGKYEQYF. Written as DNA, the CDR3 is TGTGCCATCCGATTGACAGGGGGCAAGTACGAGCAGTACTTC.

The V call is TRBV6-1, the J call TRBJ2-1; the match to TRBD2 covers 8 bases. Germline CDR1 and CDR2: MNHNS and SASEGT. CDR3 length: 15 amino acids. V lost 6 bases, J lost 4 bases, and 8 bases stayed unmatched. The CDR3 nucleotides are TGTGCCAGCAGACGAGGACTAGCCGCTTACAATGAGCAGTTCTTC. Protein product: CASRRGLAAYNEQFF.

This clonotype was seen a handful of times. The genes are TRBV9 and TRBJ2-1; 9 bases are shared with TRBD2. Germline V gives CDR1 SGDLS, CDR2 YYNGEE. The junction had 5 bases not matched to a gene; V was cut back by 0 bases and J by 4 bases. This CDR3 contains 16 residues. Written as DNA, the CDR3 is TGTGCCAGCAGCGTAGAGGGCGGGAGGGCTTACAATGAGCAGTTCTTC. Its translation is CASSVEGGRAYNEQFF.

In this sample, this clonotype turned up a few times. The V gene is TRBV27, the J gene TRBJ2-1; the D gene is possibly TRBD2 (5 bases). CDR1 MNHEY and CDR2 SMNVEV come from the germline V gene (reference sequence). With 2 bases removed from V and 4 bases from J, the gap between germline ends came to 24 bases. This CDR3 has 19 amino acids. CDR3 nucleotide sequence: TGTGCCAGCAGTTTAGGGAGCCCTGCTTTGGGCAGCTTATACAATGAGCAGTTCTTC. Protein sequence: CASSLGSPALGSLYNEQFF.

The chain employs TRBV5-1 and TRBJ2-1; unclear D gene. This CDR3 region has 11 residues. V gave up 5 bases and J gave up 8 bases, with 8 bases separating them. Germline V gene sequence: CDR1 SGHRS, CDR2 YFSETQ. CDR3 nucleotides: TGCGCCAGCAGACTGAATGATGAGCAGTTCTTC. Protein: CASRLNDEQFF.

At least ten counts were recorded for this clonotype. The V gene is TRBV10-3, the J gene TRBJ2-3; TRBD1 is a possible D gene (5 bases). The CDR3 runs 14 residues. The V end was cut by 8 bases, the J end by 0 bases, with 12 bases between. Germline V gives CDR1 ENHRY, CDR2 SYGVKD. The DNA for the CDR3 is TGTGCCATCCTCTTCCAGGGTAGCACAGATACGCAGTATTTT. Residues: CAILFQGSTDTQYF.

The chain recombines TRBV7-3 with TRBJ2-1; 10 bases align to TRBD2. Germline V gene sequence: CDR1 SGHTA, CDR2 FQGTGA. V gave up 0 bases and J gave up 5 bases; unmatched junction bases: 13. The CDR3 length is 19 residues. The CDR3 DNA reads TGTGCCAGCAGCTTAACGCCCTCAGGTTACGGACTAGCGGACAATGAGCAGTTCTTC. Its translation: CASSLTPSGYGLADNEQFF.

The chain recombines TRBV4-1 with TRBJ2-7, with 7 bases lining up with TRBD2. There are 18 residues in the CDR3. Per the germline V gene, CDR1 is MGHRA and CDR2 is YSYEKL. The junction had 18 bases not matched to a gene; V was cut back by 7 bases and J by 0 bases. The CDR3 bases are TGCGCCAGCACCGAAAGGACTAGAGGAACGCGGGGCTCCTACGAGCAGTACTTC. It codes for CASTERTRGTRGSYEQYF.

The chain couples TRBV6-4 to TRBJ2-1; D is undetermined. The CDR3 extends over 13 amino acids. V was trimmed by 3 bases and J by 1 base, leaving 4 bases between them. Germline V gives CDR1 MRHNA, CDR2 SNTAGT. CDR3 sequence: CASSERSYNEQFF. DNA for the CDR3: TGTGCCAGCAGTGAGCGGTCCTACAATGAGCAGTTCTTC.

This chain uses TRBV7-2 with TRBJ2-7; D not resolved. Germline V gives CDR1 SGHTA, CDR2 FQGNSA. This CDR3 has 14 residues. Trimming removed 4 bases at V and 7 bases at J, with 17 bases between. Written as DNA, the CDR3 is TGTGCCAGCAGCTCCGGTCTCCGGGTGGGGGAGCAGTACTTC. It is translated as CASSSGLRVGEQYF.

V usage is TRBV29-1 and J usage is TRBJ2-1; D uncertain. The V end lost 0 bases, the J end lost 6 bases, and 6 bases lay between the germline ends. This CDR3 is 12 amino acids long. Germline V gives CDR1 SQVTM, CDR2 ANQGSEA. For the CDR3, the DNA is TGCAGCGTTGAAGAGAGCGCCAATGAGCAGTTCTTC. It specifies CSVEESANEQFF.

This clonotype was seen at least ten times. CDR3 region: CASSHAGTAKETQYF. The DNA of the CDR3 is TGCGCCAGCAGCCACGCCGGGACAGCAAAAGAGACCCAGTACTTC. The rearrangement uses TRBV4-1 and TRBJ2-5, with 7 bases matching TRBD1. The CDR3 totals 15 residues. J lost 3 bases, V lost 3 bases, and 7 bases had no gene match. In germline, CDR1 is MGHRA, CDR2 YSYEKL.

This clonotype was observed many times. The DNA for the CDR3 is TGTGCCAGCAGTTTATTTAGCAATCAGCCCCAGCATTTT. Its translation is CASSLFSNQPQHF. This chain joins TRBV27 and TRBJ1-5; no clear D. Germline V gene data show CDR1 as MNHEY and CDR2 as SMNVEV (reference sequence). This CDR3 has 13 residues. The V end was cut by 1 base, the J end by 0 bases, with 1 base between.

This clonotype showed up just a few times. The V and J genes are TRBV4-1 and TRBJ2-3; 11 positions agree with TRBD2. CDR1 is MGHRA, CDR2 YSYEKL, per germline. The CDR3 extends over 17 amino acids. Germline trimming cut 1 base from V and 1 base from J; bases unmatched to any gene: 4. CDR3 sequence reads: CASSQVPLAGGTDTQYF. The CDR3 nucleotides are TGCGCCAGCAGCCAAGTTCCACTAGCGGGAGGCACAGATACGCAGTATTTT.

The V call is TRBV27, the J call TRBJ2-6, with 8 bases matching TRBD1. Germline loops: CDR1 MNHEY, CDR2 SMNVEV (reference sequence). The CDR3 is 17 amino acids. V trimming: 6 bases; J trimming: 1 base; junction bases outside the gene matches: 8. The CDR3 nucleotides are TGTGCCAGCAGGCGGACAGGGCGGGTTTCTGGGGCCAACGTCCTGACTTTC. The encoded protein is CASRRTGRVSGANVLTF.

The CDR3 here is CSASIRLLSSYEQYF. The CDR3 DNA reads TGCAGTGCTAGTATCCGACTCCTAAGCTCCTACGAGCAGTACTTC. This sequence joins TRBV20-1 and TRBJ2-7; no firm D call. Trimming shortened V by 3 bases and J by 0 bases, and 15 bases separated the two germline ends. Germline V lookup: CDR1 DFQATT, CDR2 SNEGSKA (reference sequence). The CDR3 has 15 amino acids.

V is TRBV29-1 and J is TRBJ2-4; TRBD1 matches at 8 bases. V was clipped by 3 bases and J by 9 bases; unmatched bases: 7. CDR1 and CDR2 from the germline V gene are SQVTM and ANQGSEA. The CDR3 spans 13 residues. Here the CDR3 reads CSVDQGAQGIQYF. The CDR3, as DNA: TGCAGCGTTGATCAGGGGGCCCAGGGCATTCAGTACTTC.